One and the same sample provided the 25 T cell receptor beta chains below, sequenced in a study of T cells in Graves' hyperthyroidism and ophthalmopathy. Amplification targeted TCR beta CDR3 regions from RNA transcripts. TCR CDR3 underwent first-round RT-PCR with the HTBI primer set. From the multiplex PCR reads, TCRdb called clonotypes with MiXCR, one entry per CDR3 protein. The table includes some 560,000 distinct CDR3 sequences, around a sixth detected once. Sequences were obtained from blood. These receptor sequences come from a young woman with Graves' hyperthyroidism.

The sample holds many counts of this clonotype. The rearrangement links TRBV28 to TRBJ2-5, with 10 bases fitting TRBD1. CDR3 length equals 17 residues. From germline, CDR1 is MDHEN and CDR2 SYDVKM. V dropped 6 bases and J dropped 5; count of bases not matched to a gene: 15. The CDR3 sequence: CASSLTGTGAKSETQYF. The CDR3 nucleotides read TGTGCCAGCAGCCTAACCGGGACAGGGGCTAAGTCGGAGACCCAGTACTTC.

In its sample, this clonotype was seen many times. The chain carries TRBV18 and TRBJ2-1; TRBD2 matches at 13 bases. The CDR3 extends over 16 amino acids. V lost 2 bases and J lost 9; bases outside the gene matches: 7. CDR1 and CDR2 from the germline V gene are KGHSH and LQKENI. CDR3 sequence (DNA): TGTGCCAGCTCACCAGGGGTCGGACTAGCGGGGGTTGAGCAGTTCTTC. Residues: CASSPGVGLAGVEQFF.

The chain uses TRBV5-1 and TRBJ2-5; D uncertain. This CDR3 comprises 15 residues. Between the trimmed V and J ends, which lost 4 bases and 5 bases, there was a span of 18 bases. Germline CDR1 reads SGHRS; CDR2 reads YFSETQ. The CDR3 loop reads CASSGAGPVEETQYF. The DNA of the CDR3 is TGCGCCAGCAGCGGAGCCGGGCCTGTGGAGGAGACCCAGTACTTC.

The genes are TRBV19 and TRBJ1-2; 9 bases are a match to TRBD1. Per the germline V gene, CDR1 is LNHDA and CDR2 is SQIVND (reference sequence). The CDR3 covers 15 residues. Unmatched junction bases numbered 5, after V lost 4 bases and J lost 2 bases. For the CDR3, the DNA is TGTGCCAGTAGTAGCCGGGGACAGGGAAACTATGGCTACACCTTC. The encoded protein is CASSSRGQGNYGYTF.

This clonotype was seen repeatedly, ten times or more. This chain joins TRBV7-2 and TRBJ2-1; 7 nucleotides align to TRBD2. Germline V gene data show CDR1 as SGHTA and CDR2 as FQGNSA. J lost 2 bases, V lost 0 bases, and 4 bases had no gene match. The CDR3 is 16 residues long. For the CDR3, the DNA is TGTGCCAGCAGCTTAGCGCTCAGCGGGGCCTACAATGAGCAGTTCTTC. This translates into CASSLALSGAYNEQFF. The full variable domain, in which reference TRBV7-2 and TRBJ2-1 provide the parts outside the CDR3, is GAGVSQSPSNKVTEKGKDVELRCDPISGHTALYWYRQSLGQGLEFLIYFQGNSAPDKSGLPSDRFSAERTGGSVSTLTIQRTQQEDSAVYLCASSLALSGAYNEQFFGPGTRLTVL.

Details on this clonotype: A clone one base away is much larger, so this may be a read error. The chain uses TRBV3-1 and TRBJ2-7; D ambiguous. Germline V gene data show CDR1 as LGHDT and CDR2 as YNNKEL (reference sequence). The CDR3 totals 13 residues. Trimming stripped 3 bases from V and 2 bases from J, with 8 bases between. The CDR3 DNA follows: TGTGCCAGCAGCCATGGTGGGCCCTACGAGCAGTACTTC. Protein: CASSHGGPYEQYF.

This clonotype was found many times. The chain carries TRBV20-1 and TRBJ2-7; D is unclear. V was pared by 3 bases and J by 5 bases, with 11 bases between. Per the germline V gene, CDR1 is DFQATT and CDR2 is SNEGSKA (reference sequence). The CDR3 covers 12 residues. The CDR3 spells CSASPLIDEQYF. The CDR3 DNA follows: TGCAGTGCTAGCCCCCTTATCGACGAGCAGTACTTC.

The V gene is TRBV12-3 or TRBV12-4, the J gene TRBJ2-3, with 7 nucleotides matching TRBD2. J was trimmed by 5 bases and V by 7 bases; bases with no gene match: 9. The CDR3 length is 14 residues. The CDR3 protein is CASIPRGGGDTQYF. CDR3 DNA: TGTGCCAGCATACCCCGGGGCGGGGGAGATACGCAGTATTTT.

The V gene is TRBV6-6, the J gene TRBJ2-1; D is possibly TRBD1 or TRBD2 (6 bases each). Germline-derived CDR1 and CDR2 are MNHNY and SVGAGI (reference sequence). V was shortened by 0 bases and J by 2 bases, with 11 bases between the two germline ends. This CDR3 comprises 16 residues. The DNA of the CDR3 is TGTGCCAGCAGTTACTCGACAGGCGGGGCCTACAATGAGCAGTTCTTC. Translating gives CASSYSTGGAYNEQFF.

Concerning this clonotype itself: This sequence may be a read error, since a much larger clone differs from it by one base. The V and J genes are TRBV5-1 and TRBJ2-3, with D possibly matching TRBD1 (5 bases). V lost 1 base and J 5 bases, leaving 17 bases between the germline ends. This CDR3 is built from 16 residues. Germline CDR1 is SGHRS and CDR2 is YFSETQ. CDR3 DNA: TGCGCCAGCAGCTTGACGGTCGGTGGGGCCCAAGATACGCAGTATTTT. It encodes CASSLTVGGAQDTQYF.

This rearrangement joins TRBV7-9 to TRBJ2-5, with D maybe TRBD2 (8 bases). The CDR3 length is 17 residues. Germline CDR1 reads SEHNR; CDR2 reads FQNEAQ (reference sequence). Trimming cost V 2 bases and J 6 bases, with 22 bases left between them. CDR3 sequence reads: CASSLSSRGGTEKTQYF. For the CDR3, the DNA is TGTGCCAGCAGCTTAAGCTCCCGGGGGGGGACAGAGAAGACCCAGTACTTC.

As for this clonotype: One end of the junction varies from germline; a read error may be responsible. V and J are TRBV6-5 and TRBJ2-1, with 9 bases lining up with TRBD2. Germline CDR1 and CDR2: MNHEY and SVGAGI. The CDR3 extends over 14 amino acids. The CDR3 is CASSWGTSHNKQFF. CDR3 bases: TGTGCCAGCAGTTGGGGGACTAGCCACAATAAGCAGTTCTTC.

This clonotype has ten or more counts. The chain combines TRBV5-5 with TRBJ2-1, with 11 bases aligning to TRBD2. J lost 9 bases, V lost 3 bases, and 8 bases had no gene match. This CDR3 spans 15 amino acids. From germline, CDR1 is SGHKS and CDR2 YYEKEE (reference sequence). In DNA form, the CDR3 reads TGTGCCAGCAGCTCGTTTAGCGGGAGGGCCGTTGAGCAGTTCTTC. This codes for CASSSFSGRAVEQFF.

In this sample, this clonotype turned up many times. The J gene is TRBJ2-7, the V gene TRBV3-1; a weak D match, TRBD2 (6 bases). The CDR3 extends over 15 amino acids. Germline CDR1 is LGHDT and CDR2 is YNNKEL (reference sequence). V lost 1 base and J lost 2, with 12 bases in between. The CDR3 sequence: CASSQVHGRPYEQYF. CDR3 sequence (DNA): TGTGCCAGCAGCCAAGTCCACGGGAGACCCTACGAGCAGTACTTC.

This clonotype was observed at least ten times. V gene TRBV5-1 combines with J gene TRBJ2-1, with 7 bases that match TRBD2. Germline V gene data show CDR1 as SGHRS and CDR2 as YFSETQ. The CDR3 length is 15 residues. The junction had 8 bases not matched to a gene; V was cut back by 4 bases and J by 4 bases. CDR3 in DNA: TGCGCCAGCAGCCCGGCGTTGGGAGGGTACAATGAGCAGTTCTTC. Translated, it gives CASSPALGGYNEQFF.

This clonotype was counted between two and nine times. The rearrangement links TRBV10-3 to TRBJ1-2; 7 nucleotides align to TRBD1. Germline trimming cut 6 bases from V and 3 bases from J; bases unmatched to any gene: 7. Per the germline V gene, CDR1 is ENHRY and CDR2 is SYGVKD. The CDR3 is 14 residues long. The CDR3 DNA reads as TGTGCCATCAGCAGACAGGGCTTGGACTATGGCTACACCTTC. Translating gives CAISRQGLDYGYTF.

This clonotype was recorded a few times. The chain joins TRBV6-1 to TRBJ1-1, with 8 bases fitting TRBD1. Germline V gene data show CDR1 as MNHNS and CDR2 as SASEGT. Losses at the gene ends were 4 bases for V and 4 bases for J; bases not matched to a gene: 5. The CDR3 has 14 residues. The CDR3 reads CASSGRDRFTEAFF. The CDR3 DNA reads as TGTGCCAGCAGTGGCCGGGACAGGTTCACTGAAGCTTTCTTT.

This clonotype was seen repeatedly, ten times or more. The genes are TRBV3-1 and TRBJ1-1; D unclear. Trimming stripped 4 bases from V and 2 bases from J, with 11 bases between. Germline lookup yields CDR1 LGHDT and CDR2 YNNKEL (reference sequence). CDR3 length: 14 amino acids. CDR3 sequence reads: CASSLQVRNTEAFF. The CDR3 bases are TGTGCCAGCAGCCTCCAAGTGCGTAACACTGAAGCTTTCTTT. Filled out from reference TRBV3-1 and TRBJ1-1, the complete variable domain reads DTAVSQTPKYLVTQMGNDKSIKCEQNLGHDTMYWYKQDSKKFLKIMFSYNNKELIINETVPNRFSPKSPDKAHLNLHINSLELGDSAVYFCASSLQVRNTEAFFGQGTRLTVV.

This clonotype turned up a few times. The chain employs TRBV4-3 and TRBJ2-1; 11 nucleotides agree with TRBD2. Per the germline V gene, CDR1 is LGHNA and CDR2 is YSLEER. J gave up 6 bases and V 4 bases, and 8 bases lay outside the gene matches. This CDR3 comprises 16 residues. The CDR3 nucleotides read TGCGCCAGCAGCCTTCAAACTAGCGGGAGTATCAATGAGCAGTTCTTC. Translation: CASSLQTSGSINEQFF.

This clonotype has more than one count but fewer than ten. The chain is built from TRBV7-6 and TRBJ1-3; D gene unclear. Per the germline V gene, CDR1 is SGHVS and CDR2 is FNYEAQ. The CDR3 covers 13 residues. V lost 0 bases and J 2 bases, leaving 2 bases between the germline ends. The CDR3 here is CASSLATGNTIYF. Here the CDR3 DNA reads TGTGCCAGCAGCTTAGCTACTGGAAACACCATATATTTT.

This clonotype was seen ten or more times. This chain joins TRBV5-1 and TRBJ1-2; 11 positions match TRBD1. This CDR3 region has 18 residues. Germline loops: CDR1 SGHRS, CDR2 YFSETQ. After removal of 4 bases from V and 4 bases from J, the junction contained 15 bases not matched to a gene. The CDR3 is CASSLHPGQGEAGYGYTF. CDR3 DNA sequence: TGCGCCAGCAGCCTGCACCCGGGACAGGGGGAGGCCGGCTATGGCTACACCTTC.

The gene calls are TRBV29-1 and TRBJ2-5, with 9 bases matching TRBD1. The CDR3 length is 15 residues. V lost 3 bases to trimming and J lost 5 bases; unmatched junction nucleotides: 10. Germline V CDR1 and CDR2: SQVTM, ANQGSEA. The CDR3 DNA sequence: TGCAGCGTTGATCAATGGAGGGACAGGGCCGAGACCCAGTACTTC. It is translated as CSVDQWRDRAETQYF.

This clonotype was seen ten or more times. The chain combines TRBV12-3 or TRBV12-4 with TRBJ2-7, with a weak D call TRBD1 (5 bases). V was pared by 3 bases and J by 2 bases, with 8 bases between. The CDR3 has 13 residues. The CDR3 DNA reads TGTGCCAGCAGTTTTGGACACCCCTACGAGCAGTACTTC. Residues: CASSFGHPYEQYF.

This clonotype occurred many times. This rearrangement joins TRBV18 to TRBJ1-2; D uncertain. The CDR3 is 15 amino acids. Germline V gene lookup returns CDR1 KGHSH and CDR2 LQKENI. Trimming pared 0 bases from V and 3 bases from J, leaving 11 bases between. CDR3 in DNA: TGTGCCAGCTCACCACCAAGCCCCAGCTACTATGGCTACACCTTC. This sequence encodes CASSPPSPSYYGYTF.

This clonotype was found many times. The chain couples TRBV11-2 to TRBJ2-7; 7 bases agree with TRBD2. The CDR3 is 13 residues long. CDR1 is SGHAT, CDR2 FQNNGV, per germline. Germline trimming cut 5 bases from V and 3 bases from J; bases unmatched to any gene: 4. CDR3 region: CASSSGIHYEQYF. In nucleotides, the CDR3 is TGTGCCAGCAGCAGCGGGATCCACTACGAGCAGTACTTC.